This TCR beta chain is drawn from a study of blood T cell repertoires in COVID-19. Study at large: Italy, Spain and the United States were the sources of the convalescent and acute COVID-19 samples. Sources were T cells, B-cell-depleted T cells, or PBMCs; the material itself was cDNA or gDNA.

Per the germline V gene, CDR1 is SGHTA and CDR2 is FQGNSA. The length of the CDR3 is 15 residues. Trimming took 4 bases from V and 5 from J; bases not matched to a gene: 4. Repertoires were generated with immunoSEQ multiplex PCR, while TCRdb's copy carries only in-frame clones and drops some. This table has about 68,000 clones, about 88% appearing once. Material: peripheral blood. The V and J genes are TRBV7-2 and TRBJ2-3; 12 positions match TRBD2. The source of this sequence is a man aged 45-65 years with active COVID-19. This CDR3 is CASSSSGGAGDTQYF. CDR3 DNA sequence: TGTGCCAGCAGCTCTAGCGGGGGGGCCGGAGATACGCAGTATTTT.